These 23 T cell receptor beta chains share one sample of origin, sequenced in a study of shared clonotypes between healthy human individuals. Measured with immunoSEQ multiplex PCR; TCRdb has only the in-frame clones, and not every one. This table holds about 1.1 million clones, roughly 80% found once. Sequencing input: memory CD4+ T cells from PBMCs. Subset: CD45RA-negative fraction. These receptors came from a man aged 18 to 30 in good health. Some clones in this sample may be carry-over from other donors' samples.

CDR3 sequence (DNA): TGTGCCACCACTACAGGGGAAGAGACCCAGTACTTC. Translation gives CATTTGEETQYF. The chain employs TRBV2 and TRBJ2-5; 7 bases are a match to TRBD1. The V gene's germline CDR1 is SNHLY and CDR2 FYNNEI. The CDR3 is made up of 12 amino acids. Trimming removed 10 bases from V and 3 bases from J; junction bases left unmatched: 5.

As for this clone: Other DNA sequences in the sample encode the same CDR3. This sequence joins TRBV20-1 and TRBJ2-7, with 7 nucleotides matching TRBD1. This CDR3 has 11 residues. CDR1 is DFQATT and CDR2 is SNEGSKA in the germline V gene (reference sequence). Unmatched junction bases numbered 0, after V lost 5 bases and J lost 2 bases. CDR3 sequence reads: CSAGQAYEQYF. CDR3 coding DNA: TGCAGTGCTGGACAGGCCTACGAGCAGTACTTC.

The chain combines TRBV4-2 with TRBJ1-5; D is perhaps TRBD1 (5 bases). There are 16 residues in the CDR3. Trimming cost V 1 base and J 3 bases, with 13 bases left between them. From germline, CDR1 is LGHNA and CDR2 YNFKEQ. The CDR3 spells CASSQVGTIYNQPQHF. The CDR3 nucleotides read TGTGCCAGCAGCCAAGTCGGGACTATCTACAATCAGCCCCAGCATTTT.

This clone was recorded only once. V usage is TRBV6-5 and J usage is TRBJ2-1, with no clear D. The CDR3 loop spans 11 amino acids. Germline V gene sequence: CDR1 MNHEY, CDR2 SVGAGI. V was shortened by 7 bases and J by 10 bases, with 11 bases between the two germline ends. The CDR3 nucleotides are TGTGCCAGCATCAACGTGAACGAGCAGTTCTTC. The encoded protein is CASINVNEQFF.

The V call is TRBV19, the J call TRBJ2-1, with 10 bases identical to TRBD1. The CDR3 contains 15 residues. CDR1 LNHDA and CDR2 SQIVND come from the germline V gene (reference sequence). With 4 bases clipped from V and 7 bases from J, the junction kept 7 bases outside the gene matches. In nucleotides, the CDR3 is TGTGCCAGTAGTAGGTGGACAGGGGGACAGAATGAGCAGTTCTTC. Translated, it gives CASSRWTGGQNEQFF.

This clone appeared a few times. The chain joins TRBV12-5 to TRBJ2-5, with TRBD2 as a possible D gene (6 bases). Germline V gives CDR1 LGHNT, CDR2 FRNRAP. Between the trimmed V and J ends, which lost 7 bases and 3 bases, there was a span of 9 bases. This CDR3 has 12 residues. The CDR3 region is CASAIAEETQYF. CDR3 in DNA: TGTGCTAGTGCTATAGCGGAAGAGACCCAGTACTTC.

The CDR3 DNA is TGTGCCAGTAGTGAGACCAATCAGCCCCAGCATTTT. This encodes CASSETNQPQHF. The V gene is TRBV19, the J gene TRBJ1-5, with D unclear. The CDR3 consists of 12 residues. CDR1 is LNHDA and CDR2 is SQIVND in the germline V gene (reference sequence). V dropped 5 bases and J dropped 3 bases, with 5 bases sitting between them.

This clone was seen just once. V usage is TRBV19 and J usage is TRBJ2-7, with 7 bases identical to TRBD2. Germline CDR1 and CDR2: LNHDA and SQIVND (reference sequence). The CDR3 is 15 amino acids. Germline trimming cut 7 bases from V and 2 bases from J; bases unmatched to any gene: 11. CDR3 in amino acids: CASNPGIAGPYEQYF. The CDR3 bases are TGTGCCAGTAACCCTGGGATAGCGGGCCCCTACGAGCAGTACTTC.

V is TRBV5-8 and J is TRBJ2-3; perhaps TRBD1 as D (6 bases). There are 14 residues in the CDR3. Germline CDR1 reads SGHTS; CDR2 reads YDEGEE. Between the trimmed V and J ends, which lost 2 bases and 0 bases, there was a span of 7 bases. The CDR3 reads CASSFQGSTDTQYF. In nucleotides, the CDR3 is TGTGCCAGCAGCTTTCAGGGGAGCACAGATACGCAGTATTTT. The full variable domain, completed using reference TRBV5-8 and TRBJ2-3, is EAGVTQSPTHLIKTRGQQATLRCSPISGHTSVYWYQQALGLGLQFLLWYDEGEERNRGNFPPRFSGRQFPNYSSELNVNALELEDSALYLCASSFQGSTDTQYFGPGTRLTVL.

This sequence joins TRBV5-4 and TRBJ2-1; 7 bases fit TRBD2. CDR1 is SGHNT and CDR2 is YYREEE in the germline V gene (reference sequence). The CDR3 consists of 15 residues. V shed 5 bases and J 4 bases; nucleotides not matched to a gene: 9. The CDR3 loop is CASSPAGDGYNEQFF. The CDR3 nucleotides are TGTGCCAGCAGTCCTGCGGGAGACGGGTACAATGAGCAGTTCTTC. The whole variable domain, remainder taken from reference TRBV5-4 and TRBJ2-1, is ETGVTQSPTHLIKTRGQQVTLRCSSQSGHNTVSWYQQALGQGPQFIFQYYREEENGRGNFPPRFSGLQFPNYSSELNVNALELDDSALYLCASSPAGDGYNEQFFGPGTRLTVL.

This clone was seen once. The chain joins TRBV2 to TRBJ2-3; TRBD2 matches at 9 bases. This CDR3 spans 15 amino acids. The germline CDR1 and CDR2 sequences are SNHLY and FYNNEI. The trim removed 5 bases at V and 0 bases at J, leaving 3 bases unmatched. The CDR3 is CASSLTSGSTDTQYF. The DNA of the CDR3 is TGTGCCAGCAGTCTGACTAGCGGAAGCACAGATACGCAGTATTTT. The entire variable domain, with the rest obtained from reference TRBV2 and TRBJ2-3, is as follows: EPEVTQTPSHQVTQMGQEVILRCVPISNHLYFYWYRQILGQKVEFLVSFYNNEISEKSEIFDDQFSVERPDGSNFTLKIRSTKLEDSAMYFCASSLTSGSTDTQYFGPGTRLTVL.

This clone was seen a single time. The chain carries TRBV15 and TRBJ1-4; 7 positions agree with TRBD1. The CDR3 has 17 amino acids. CDR1 and CDR2 (germline): LNHNV, YYDKDF (reference sequence). J gave up 8 bases and V 0 bases, and 12 bases lay outside the gene matches. The CDR3 DNA is TGTGCCACCAGCAGAGAAGGATGGAACAGGGGAGGGGAAAAACTGTTTTTT. Residues: CATSREGWNRGGEKLFF.

On this clone: A far larger clone is a single base away, which makes a read error likely. This CDR3 is CASSFRDRGREQYF. CDR3 DNA sequence: TGCGCCAGCAGCTTCCGGGACAGGGGGCGCGAGCAGTACTTC. V gene TRBV5-1 combines with J gene TRBJ2-5, with 12 bases fitting TRBD1. The last part of the DNA fits TRBJ2-7 better; the J call may be wrong. Germline V gene sequence: CDR1 SGHRS, CDR2 YFSETQ. This CDR3 comprises 14 residues.

The V call is TRBV18, the J call TRBJ2-7, with 7 bases matching TRBD1. V gave up 4 bases and J gave up 5 bases; unmatched junction bases: 11. Germline lookup yields CDR1 KGHSH and CDR2 LQKENI. The CDR3 length is 15 residues. The CDR3 DNA reads as TGTGCCAGCTCACTCTCCGGGACAGCCTTTGACGAGCAGTACTTC. It encodes CASSLSGTAFDEQYF.

Here the CDR3 reads CASKLGLIQPQHF. In DNA form, the CDR3 reads TGTGCCAGCAAGCTAGGGTTGATTCAGCCCCAGCATTTT. The rearrangement joins TRBV6-1 to TRBJ1-5; no definite D call. The V end was cut by 7 bases, the J end by 6 bases, with 13 bases between. The CDR3 spans 13 residues. Germline values: CDR1 MNHNS, CDR2 SASEGT.

This clone was counted a single time. The CDR3 reads CASSSAGVGETQYF. As DNA, the CDR3 is TGTGCCAGCAGCTCAGCGGGAGTGGGAGAGACCCAGTACTTC. The chain employs TRBV9 and TRBJ2-5, with 8 bases that match TRBD2. In germline, CDR1 is SGDLS, CDR2 YYNGEE. This CDR3 has 14 amino acids. With V trimmed by 4 bases and J by 4 bases, 6 bases remained unmatched.

This chain uses TRBV5-1 with TRBJ2-2; D unresolved. CDR1 and CDR2 (germline): SGHRS, YFSETQ. The CDR3 spans 15 residues. V was shortened by 1 base and J by 2 bases, with 9 bases between the two germline ends. CDR3 region: CASSLSLVNTGELFF. The DNA for the CDR3 is TGCGCCAGCAGCTTGAGCTTGGTAAACACCGGGGAGCTGTTTTTT.

The chain joins TRBV2 to TRBJ2-3; perhaps TRBD1 as D (6 bases). The CDR3 length is 13 residues. From germline, CDR1 is SNHLY and CDR2 FYNNEI. V dropped 6 bases and J dropped 8 bases, with 15 bases sitting between them. Written as DNA, the CDR3 is TGTGCCAGCAGCAGAATGGTACAGGGTACGCAGTATTTT. This gives the protein CASSRMVQGTQYF.

The rearrangement joins TRBV7-3 to TRBJ2-6; 8 positions agree with TRBD1. The CDR3 totals 17 residues. Germline values: CDR1 SGHTA, CDR2 FQGTGA. Trimming cost V 2 bases and J 2 bases; bases outside gene matches: 5. The CDR3 sequence: CASSLGTGGTGANVLTF. The CDR3 DNA reads as TGTGCCAGCAGCTTAGGAACAGGGGGTACTGGGGCCAACGTCCTGACTTTC.

The chain carries TRBV6-4 and TRBJ2-1, with a possible D match to TRBD1 (6 bases). The V gene lost 6 bases and the J gene lost 9 bases, with 18 bases spanning the gap. The CDR3 loop spans 14 amino acids. CDR1 and CDR2 from the germline V gene are MRHNA and SNTAGT. The CDR3 DNA reads TGTGCCAGCAGGGAACGGGACACCCGATCTGAGCAGTTCTTC. Translating gives CASRERDTRSEQFF.

The V call is TRBV28, the J call TRBJ2-4; 11 nucleotides line up with TRBD2. The ends lost 5 bases at V and 5 bases at J; junction bases unmatched: 2. From germline, CDR1 is MDHEN and CDR2 SYDVKM. The length of the CDR3 is 14 residues. DNA for the CDR3: TGTGCCAGCAGTGGGACTAGCGGAGAAAACATTCAGTACTTC. Translating gives CASSGTSGENIQYF.

This clone was observed a handful of times. The chain is built from TRBV4-2 and TRBJ1-2; D might be TRBD1 (5 bases). V was pared by 1 base and J by 4 bases, with 13 bases between. The germline gives CDR1 LGHNA, CDR2 YNFKEQ. The CDR3 consists of 15 residues. CDR3 protein: CASSQGEGLLYGYTF. The CDR3 nucleotides are TGTGCCAGCAGCCAAGGTGAGGGACTCCTCTATGGCTACACCTTC.

This clone was counted a single time. The genes are TRBV28 and TRBJ2-5; perhaps TRBD1 as D (5 bases). CDR1 and CDR2 from the germline V gene are MDHEN and SYDVKM. The CDR3 has 16 amino acids. V lost 5 bases, J lost 4 bases, and 20 bases lay in between. The CDR3 here is CASSSNQGGAPETQYF. Written as DNA, the CDR3 is TGTGCCAGCAGTAGTAATCAGGGTGGAGCACCAGAGACCCAGTACTTC.